A single sample is the source of the 8 T cell receptor beta chains below, sequenced in a study of shared clonotypes between healthy human individuals. The protocol was immunoSEQ multiplex PCR, while the TCRdb copy is restricted to in-frame clones and leaves out a portion. The sample records about 2,200,000 clones, 85% to 95% being singletons. The naive CD8 population came from CD45RO-negative cells selected for CCR7, without terminally differentiated effector memory CD45RA+ cells. The material sequenced was naive CD8+ T cells from PBMCs. The receptors were gathered from a man in his late teens or twenties in good health. Some clones in this sample may be carry-over from other donors' samples.

The chain couples TRBV5-3 to TRBJ1-1, with D uncertain. TRBV5-3 is an ORF; its function is uncertain. CDR3 length: 14 amino acids. Trimming took off 0 bases at V and 3 bases at J, with 9 bases between the two ends. The chain's CDR3 is CARSLVSDYTEAFF. The CDR3 nucleotides read TGTGCCAGAAGCTTGGTGTCGGACTACACTGAAGCTTTCTTT.

This clone was observed once. The chain couples TRBV6-5 to TRBJ2-1; D is unclear. This CDR3 spans 11 amino acids. CDR1 is MNHEY, CDR2 SVGAGI, per germline. Trimming removed 2 bases at V and 9 bases at J, with 5 bases between. For the CDR3, the DNA is TGTGCCAGCAGTTACAATGGTGAGCAGTTCTTC. Translation gives CASSYNGEQFF.

The chain links TRBV2 to TRBJ2-5; D call uncertain. Germline lookup yields CDR1 SNHLY and CDR2 FYNNEI. The CDR3 runs 15 residues. V was clipped by 3 bases and J by 5 bases, with 16 bases between them. The CDR3 region has the DNA TGTGCCAGCAGTGAGCGGCTCCCGATGGGGGAGACCCAGTACTTC. Amino acids: CASSERLPMGETQYF.

This clone was recorded once. CDR3 nucleotide sequence: TGCGCCAGCAGTCTAAGACTAGCCTCCGGGGAGCTGTTTTTT. It codes for CASSLRLASGELFF. The chain employs TRBV4-1 and TRBJ2-2; 7 bases map to TRBD2. With V trimmed by 6 bases and J by 6 bases, 7 bases remained unmatched. Germline assignment: CDR1 MGHRA and CDR2 YSYEKL. CDR3 size: 14 residues.

This clone has just one count. The rearrangement links TRBV7-9 to TRBJ2-7; D is possibly TRBD1 (5 bases). Looked up from germline, CDR1 is SEHNR and CDR2 is FQNEAQ (reference sequence). V was shortened by 1 base and J by 2 bases, with 12 bases between the two germline ends. This CDR3 has 15 amino acids. DNA of the CDR3: TGTGCCAGCAGCTTAGTGGGGCCCCCAACCTACGAGCAGTACTTC. It is translated as CASSLVGPPTYEQYF.

The chain combines TRBV11-2 with TRBJ2-2; the D is unclear. CDR3 length: 14 residues. Germline CDR1 reads SGHAT; CDR2 reads FQNNGV. Trimming removed 5 bases from V and 3 bases from J, with 10 bases in between. The CDR3 DNA reads as TGTGCCAGCAGCCCCTTGTTGTACACCGGGGAGCTGTTTTTT. The encoded protein is CASSPLLYTGELFF.

Comments on this clone: The same CDR3 is also encoded by other DNA sequences in this sample. The V and J genes are TRBV5-1 and TRBJ2-2, with D unresolved. Per the germline V gene, CDR1 is SGHRS and CDR2 is YFSETQ. The CDR3 has 11 amino acids. Trimming cost V 5 bases and J 5 bases, with 4 bases left between them. The CDR3 sequence is CASSGTGELFF. The DNA for the CDR3 is TGCGCCAGCAGTGGTACCGGGGAGCTGTTTTTT.

The chain recombines TRBV6-5 with TRBJ2-7; TRBD2 agrees at 12 bases. The length of the CDR3 is 15 residues. J was trimmed by 6 bases and V by 5 bases; bases with no gene match: 8. Germline V gene sequence: CDR1 MNHEY, CDR2 SVGAGI. The CDR3 sequence is CASSPGLAGRREQYF. In DNA, the CDR3 is TGTGCCAGCAGTCCGGGACTAGCGGGCCGCCGCGAGCAGTACTTC.